This TCR beta chain appears in the sequencing data of a study of immune evolution from preneoplasia to lung adenocarcinoma. Findings of the study overall: Clonality was highest in normal lung, lower in later-stage lesions apparently.

There are 15 residues in the CDR3. Per the germline V gene, CDR1 is LNHNV and CDR2 is YYDKDF (reference sequence). V shed 0 bases, J shed 4 bases, and the junction held 5 bases outside the gene matches. In its sample, this clone was seen once. No antigen is known for it. Between the mid-2010s and the late 2010s, patients underwent resection in Japan or China. Some clones are missing from TCRdb's copy, which holds only in-frame ones; the method was immunoSEQ multiplex PCR. The sample records approximately 7,200 clones, around 85% being singletons. This TCR derives from a person of 80 years or more with lung adenocarcinoma. This chain connects TRBV15 to TRBJ2-5; 7 bases fit TRBD2. The sequenced sample was FFPE minimally invasive lung adenocarcinoma tissue. CDR3: CATSRDTGGGETQYF. DNA for the CDR3: TGTGCCACCAGCAGAGATACGGGGGGTGGAGAGACCCAGTACTTC.